Described below is a single T cell receptor (beta chain) sequence and its context. This clonotype showed up many times. No cognate antigen has been identified for it. Base qualities are not recorded, but no much larger clone differs from it by a single base. This entry belongs to a study of identical twins listed by TCRdb under 2016. Broadly, across the study: The study deep-sequenced TCR alpha and beta repertoires from monozygotic twins, unrelated adults of various ages and cord blood to test whether fetal clonotypes persist. Replicate twin experiments were performed at different times using different library preparation protocols to rule out contamination.

Every donor was a healthy Caucasian. Three pairs of female monozygotic twins, all aged about 18 to 29 years, made up the twin cohort. The RNA used for TCR libraries was isolated from peripheral blood mononuclear cells. Findings and caveats that apply to the study as a whole: Compared with coincidental sharing between unrelated individuals, an excess of low generation-probability sequences was observed among out-of-frame TCR alpha sequences shared between twins. Fewer insertions were carried by abundant cord blood beta clonotypes, a similar but weaker trend appeared in young adult naive repertoires, and no such trend appeared in memory repertoires. Invariant T cells such as MAIT and iNKT could partly confound zero-insertion analyses, though diverse VJ usage argued against this for most clonotypes. In monozygotic twins, recombination models systematically underestimated out-of-frame TCR alpha sharing, but the models matched the sharing seen between unrelated individuals. Excess twin sharing in beta out-of-frame sequences was weaker because fewer shared sequences lowered the signal-to-noise ratio. Because the same donors could not be followed over many years, the conclusions relied on cross-sectional statistical analysis.

The protocol used for the library was 5' RACE. TCRdb names Illumina HiSeq 2000 as the instrument used. A universal primer binding site was introduced by template switching, and a unique molecular identifier was present in the final cDNA, enabling accurate counting of TCR cDNA molecules. Specific primers in the conserved constant-segment region were used to synthesize first-strand cDNA for TCR alpha and beta chains. To control for contamination, each cDNA library was double barcoded with a SMART-Mk sample barcode plus Illumina barcodes. TruSeq adapter sequences, together with Illumina sample barcodes, were added in two successive PCR steps. The TCR alpha and beta cDNA libraries were sequenced on the Illumina HiSeq platform using custom primers. In the original analysis: Raw reads were processed with MiGEC to extract unique molecular identifiers, and MiXCR was used to determine CDR3 positions. For each individual, recombination models were inferred using an EM algorithm with the repgenHMM and IGoR tools. Shared clonotypes were analyzed with the tcR package in R, and sharing was normalized by the product of cloneset sizes. To study raw recombination without the effects of thymic and clonal selection, out-of-frame nonproductive sequences were analyzed. The public reads were reprocessed in TCRdb via fastp at Q25 and MiXCR, keeping in-frame beta chains. For every CDR3 protein sequence, its rows merge into one entry that carries the most common genes and DNA. V and J calls and clone size were set by TCRdb, not the authors. The sample table records about 700,000 distinct CDR3 sequences; more than 6.5% of these occur just once. The top ten clonotypes cover 0.98% of the sample.

These data also featured in a second study, about yellow fever vaccine responses in identical twins. As described in the second report: According to the authors, in identical twins the way T cells responded to vaccination appeared partly convergent and partly personalized. In identical twins, the study followed T cell clones that responded to the vaccine with precision.

The sample was PBMCs. This TCR was sampled from a woman under 30 in good health.

The CDR3: CASSPDGGYGYTF. The DNA reads TGTGCCAGCAGCCCGGACGGGGGGTATGGCTACACCTTC. The chain is assembled from TRBV3-1 and TRBJ1-2; the best D guess is TRBD1, with 5 bases matching. CDR1 and CDR2 (LGHDT, YNNKEL) derive from the germline V gene (reference sequence). Reading from cysteine to phenylalanine, the CDR3 counts 13 amino acids. Only the CDR3 part of the read is kept: 39 bases, read in frame from the first base. The V end loses 4 bases and the J end loses 5 bases, and a stretch of 11 bases separates them.